This TCR beta chain comes out of a study of graft-versus-host responses after intestinal transplantation. Background on the study: Recipients had transplants, and these were multivisceral, liver-intestinal, or isolated intestinal. Recipients were all induced with anti-thymocyte globulin, then given tacrolimus and steroids for roughly 3 years. Study outcomes and limitations: The authors found GvH clones in recipient marrow, some appearing first in ileum or blood.

The repertoire was sequenced with immunoSEQ multiplex PCR; TCRdb's copy has only in-frame clones and lacks some. This sample has about 90,000 clones; 83% occur once, and the top ten carry about a sixth. Notes on this clone: Antigen specificity is unknown.

The germline CDR1 and CDR2 sequences are MGHRA and YSYEKL. Trimming took 2 bases from V and 6 from J; bases not matched to a gene: 4. The CDR3 contains 16 residues. Here the sequenced sample was unstimulated CD8+ T cells sorted from spleen or lymph node cells, taken before intestinal transplant. The chain uses TRBV4-1 and TRBJ2-1; TRBD2 agrees at 13 bases. This sequence was found in a human donor who received an intestinal transplant. The CDR3 sequence is CASSQHTSGRANEQFF. In nucleotides, the CDR3 is TGCGCCAGCAGCCAACATACTAGCGGGAGGGCCAATGAGCAGTTCTTC.